This T cell receptor (beta chain) was captured in a study of identical twins. Unique molecular identifiers were in the cDNA, with template-switch universal primer binding. One entry per CDR3 protein results from TCRdb running MiXCR on the 5' RACE reads. The sample holds about 190,000 distinct CDR3 sequences, 15% to 20% seen once. At least ten counts were recorded for this clonotype. Its matching antigen is unknown. Findings and limits, study-wide: Findings came from cross-sectional statistics, without long-term follow-up of donors.

This sample also appeared in a second study, on T cells expressing NK-cell markers. That source reports: Underlying the TCR beta repertoires were sorted CD3+CD56+NKG2C+, CD3+CD56+NKG2C- and CD3+CD56-NKG2C+ T cells. Similarly, these clonotypes led the CD3+CD56-NKG2C+ fraction as well in a handful of donors.

The sequencing input was CD8+ T cells sorted from blood. The TCR originated in a woman between 18 and 30 years old in good health.

The CDR3 nucleotides read TGTGCCAGCAGCTTATCCGGGAAGAGTGAAGCTTTCTTT. It encodes CASSLSGKSEAFF. The chain is built from TRBV9 and TRBJ1-1; D is undetermined. The CDR3 runs to 13 residues. Trimming removed 4 bases at V and 7 bases at J, with 14 bases between. Germline V gene lookup returns CDR1 SGDLS and CDR2 YYNGEE.